The T cell receptor (beta chain) described here comes from a study of T cells after posttransplantation cyclophosphamide (dated by TCRdb to about 2016). For the wider study: T cell repertoire reconstitution was tracked by TRB sequencing after myeloablative bone marrow transplantation in which posttransplantation cyclophosphamide was used as GVHD prophylaxis. Antigen receptor sequencing was done on samples from some 40 PTCy-treated patients and from approximately 17 related bone marrow donors of those patients. Blood from all 35 or so PTCy patients who had 1-year posttransplant specimens underwent TRB sequencing. In 3 patients, TRB sequencing was also performed on up to roughly 3 more blood samples taken 2 to 5.2 years after transplant, and in a handful of patients, pretransplant blood was also TRB-sequenced. Because TRA and TRB clonality correlated tightly in roughly nine samples, the subsequent TCR analyses were limited to TRB only. Public TRB sequences were searched against a database of over 3,000 sequences associated with responses to pathogens, tumor antigens, self-antigens and alloantigens.

Points on this clone: This receptor's antigen is unknown. Base-call qualities are not available, and no considerably larger clone is one nucleotide away.

Overall study results and their limits: Across 40 to 55 patients, TRB clonality was highly associated with recipient CMV seropositivity and CMV reactivation, and diversity in PTCy patients was similar to diversity in CNI/methotrexate controls. The TRB repertoires of T cells infiltrating skin or GI tract showed only limited overlap with the TRB repertoires of T cells in blood. At 1-2 months, donor-recipient similarity was low but rose over the first year, and the later blood repertoires were often dominated by donor CD8+ memory clones.

TRB sequencing used genomic DNA with the immunoSEQ assay at survey resolution or the hsTCRB kit. For the original study's pipeline: The immunoSEQ software handled initial read processing, and the LymphoSeq R package was used for repertoire analyses. Clonality was calculated as 1 minus normalized Shannon entropy, and the Gini coefficient was also calculated for each TRB dataset. To infer phenotypes in unsorted samples, TRB sequences from sorted subsets of the recipient or donor were mapped onto unsorted samples from the same recipient. Entries here come from immuneACCESS through TCRdb and include only in-frame sequences with V and J called. Some clones fail to appear in such tables; in the studies checked, an unresolved V gene covers under half of the shortfall, and the cause of the remainder is unknown. Clonal size and the V and J genes are those of that table, whereas D and trimming came from the DNA. The sample has approximately 10,000 clones on record, 75% to 85% of them singletons. About 3.5% of the sample is taken by the ten largest.

V gives up 4 bases and J gives up 2 bases, and the segment between their germline ends measures 7 bases. The CDR3 runs 12 amino acids, cysteine and phenylalanine included. Of all the DNA, just the CDR3 is kept, 36 bases in frame from base 1. The germline V gene (reference sequence) sets CDR1 to SGHKS and CDR2 to YYEKEE. The control cohort consisted of 11 patients who had myeloablative marrow transplants with methotrexate plus a calcineurin inhibitor and who were sampled 1 year after transplant. Peripheral blood and bone marrow mononuclear cells were isolated by Ficoll-Hypaque density centrifugation and cryopreserved.

The rearranged chain carries TRBV5-5 and TRBJ2-7; D gene: possibly TRBD2, on 6 matching bases. The sequenced sample was PBMCs, obtained roughly 370 days after allogeneic stem cell transplant with calcineurin inhibitor and methotrexate. The receptor comes from a male patient between 25 and 39 years old who received an allogeneic stem cell transplant from an unrelated donor, was CMV-positive, and had acute GVHD only. A transplant means some T cells may be of graft donor rather than patient origin. The CDR3 is CASSGTPYEQYF. The DNA is as follows: TGTGCCAGCAGCGGGACTCCCTACGAGCAGTACTTC.